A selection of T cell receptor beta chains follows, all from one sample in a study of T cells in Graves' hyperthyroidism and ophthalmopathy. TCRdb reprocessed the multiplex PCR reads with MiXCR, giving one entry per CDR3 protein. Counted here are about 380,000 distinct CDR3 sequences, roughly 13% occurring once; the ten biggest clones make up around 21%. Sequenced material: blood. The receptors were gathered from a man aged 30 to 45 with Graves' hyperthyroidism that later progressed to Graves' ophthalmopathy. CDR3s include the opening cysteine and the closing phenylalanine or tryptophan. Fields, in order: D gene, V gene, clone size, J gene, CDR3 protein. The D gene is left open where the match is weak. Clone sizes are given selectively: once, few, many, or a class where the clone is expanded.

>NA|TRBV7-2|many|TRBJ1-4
CASSLGRRGHTNEKLFF
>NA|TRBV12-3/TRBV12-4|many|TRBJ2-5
CASSLLDGPETQYF
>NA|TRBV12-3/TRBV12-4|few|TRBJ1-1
CASSPQQGFGTEAFF
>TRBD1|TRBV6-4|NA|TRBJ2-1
CASKQGASLNEQFF
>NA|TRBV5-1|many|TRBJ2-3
CASSSGTSTDTQYF
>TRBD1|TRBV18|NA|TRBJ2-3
CASSPRQGASTDTQYF
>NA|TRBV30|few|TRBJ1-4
CAWSKAAGEKLFF
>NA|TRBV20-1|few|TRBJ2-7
CSERPATSYEQYF
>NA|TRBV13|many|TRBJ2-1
CASSPTRMRGLHEQFF
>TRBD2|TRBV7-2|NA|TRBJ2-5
CASSLALAGGIRETQYF
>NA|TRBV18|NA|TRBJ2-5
CASSENQGEKGETQYF
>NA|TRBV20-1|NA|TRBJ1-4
CSARGTSTNEKLFF
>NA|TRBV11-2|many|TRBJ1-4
CASSLEGFLGEKLFF
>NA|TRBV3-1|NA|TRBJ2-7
CASRQEPAGIDDQYF
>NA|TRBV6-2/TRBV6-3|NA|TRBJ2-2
CASSGSLGPGELFF
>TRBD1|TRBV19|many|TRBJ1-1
CASSRDRDTEAFF
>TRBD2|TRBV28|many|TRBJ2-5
CASKRTSRRVETQYF
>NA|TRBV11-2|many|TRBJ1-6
CASSLYSNPPLHF
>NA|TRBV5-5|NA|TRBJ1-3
CASSLVGGTGNTIYF
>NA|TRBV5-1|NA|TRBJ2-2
CASSLSLGSTGELFF
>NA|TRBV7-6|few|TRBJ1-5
CASSLAQAGMNQPQHF
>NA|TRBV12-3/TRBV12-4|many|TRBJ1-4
CASSRGGKLFF
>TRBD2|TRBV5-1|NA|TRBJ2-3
CASSHSGTSTDTQYF
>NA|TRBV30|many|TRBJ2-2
CASRTSNTGELFF
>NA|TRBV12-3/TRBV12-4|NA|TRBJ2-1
CASFSGYNEQFF
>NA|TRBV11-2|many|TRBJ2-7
CASSSTVTYEQYF
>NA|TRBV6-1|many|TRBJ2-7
CASSELGYSLSYEQYF
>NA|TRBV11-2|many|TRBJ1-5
CASSLRAGGDQPQHF
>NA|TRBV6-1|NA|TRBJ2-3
CASSEIRSAADTQYF
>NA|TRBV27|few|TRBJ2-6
CASSLLTGSGANVLTF
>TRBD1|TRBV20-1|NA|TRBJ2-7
CSAPIRGQGSYEQYF
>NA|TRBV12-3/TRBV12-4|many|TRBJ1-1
CASSSSAATEAFF
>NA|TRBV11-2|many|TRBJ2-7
CASSDGQIYEQYF
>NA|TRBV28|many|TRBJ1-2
CASRASGYYGYTF
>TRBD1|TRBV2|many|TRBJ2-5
CASSLNRQGIGETQYF
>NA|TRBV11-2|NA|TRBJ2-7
CASSQTPGTGQYF
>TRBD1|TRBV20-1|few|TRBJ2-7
CSAKTGTGEYEQYF
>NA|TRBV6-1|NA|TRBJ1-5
CASRDTSNQPQHF
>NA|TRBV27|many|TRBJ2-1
CASSHLGVQTSSYNEQFF
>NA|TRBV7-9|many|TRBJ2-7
CASSSKTGPPYEQYF
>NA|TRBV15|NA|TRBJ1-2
CATSGPLRSGTDFDYGYTF
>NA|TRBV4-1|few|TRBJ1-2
CASSPLGGVDGYTF
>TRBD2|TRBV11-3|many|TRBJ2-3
CASSQGTSGGPDTQYF
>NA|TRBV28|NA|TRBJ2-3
CASSLARLVPDTQYF
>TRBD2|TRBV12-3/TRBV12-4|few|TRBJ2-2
CASSSGAGGTGELFF
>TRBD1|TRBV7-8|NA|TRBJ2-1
CASTPTGSQYNEQFF
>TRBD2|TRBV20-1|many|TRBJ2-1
CSARDKRGGPYNEQFF
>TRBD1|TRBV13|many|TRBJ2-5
CASSRDRAFQETQYF
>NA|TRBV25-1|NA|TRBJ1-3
CASSEWPDPNSGNTIYF
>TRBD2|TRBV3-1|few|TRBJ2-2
CASSWISGGENTGELFF
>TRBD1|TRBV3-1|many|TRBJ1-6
CASSSGTANSPLHF
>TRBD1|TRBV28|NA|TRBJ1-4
CASSDPGQGEKLFF
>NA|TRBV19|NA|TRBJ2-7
CASTSPSTTTEQYF
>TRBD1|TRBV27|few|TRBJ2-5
CASSSGTGSLWEYF